A selection of T cell receptor beta chains follows, all from one sample in a study of OX40 agonist ivuxolimab in advanced cancers. Only in-frame clones appear in the TCRdb table, and some are missing; sequencing was by immunoSEQ multiplex PCR. The table lists approximately 100,000 clones, roughly 90% of them singletons. The starting material was CD4+ or CD8+ T cells sorted from blood, obtained in a trial of the OX40 agonist ivuxolimab. Receptors originate from an adult with an advanced solid tumor such as melanoma, head and neck, liver or kidney cancer. Both conserved end residues are part of each CDR3. Fields, in order: V gene, CDR3 length, clone size, CDR3 protein. For some rows the clone size is stated as once, few or many, or as a class when expanded; others skip it.

TRBV30 | 13 | NA | CALSAGGNQPQHF
TRBV7-2 | 18 | NA | CASSLYRGIFIGSDTQYF
TRBV7-2 | 15 | NA | CASSPDAPLGNEQFF
TRBV5-6 | 15 | once | CASSPGQGSTDTQYF
TRBV28 | 12 | NA | CASSQGRQPQHF
TRBV7-9 | 14 | once | CASSLTGSAGELFF
TRBV5-1 | 16 | NA | CASSLQAGQGNTEAFF
TRBV27 | 15 | NA | CASSPQGAPGNTIYF
TRBV7-6 | 13 | few | CASSSRARQPQHF
TRBV5-1 | 15 | once | CASSPGTGGNQPQHF
TRBV5-5 | 14 | NA | CASSLEQGLKTQYF
TRBV7-3 | 15 | NA | CASSQQGASMYEQYF
TRBV5-1 | 16 | NA | CASSYNTGGSGNTIYF
TRBV19 | 14 | few | CASSMGKGADTQYF
TRBV27 | 15 | NA | CASSFRGPSLSEQFF
TRBV7-9 | 14 | NA | CASSLTDWNTEAFF
TRBV7-9 | 14 | NA | CASTRGTVAYEQYF
TRBV29-1 | 13 | NA | CSARGNSNQPQHF
TRBV14 | 14 | NA | CASSRGLIRYEQYF
TRBV9 | 17 | NA | CASSAQGSGHNGGGYTF
TRBV6-1 | 14 | NA | CASTPSVGISPLHF
TRBV18 | 16 | NA | CASSPPDWRNTDTQYF
TRBV21-1 | 15 | NA | CASSKCAGHSYEQYF